The 15 T cell receptor beta chains reported below all come from one sample, sequenced in a study of blood T cell repertoires in COVID-19. The data were produced by immunoSEQ multiplex PCR, yet TCRdb's version contains in-frame clones alone and is incomplete. This sample carries approximately 300,000 clones, 90% of them seen once, and the ten largest clones take around 4.3%. The sequencing sample was made of PBMCs or T cells enriched from blood (not recorded which). These receptor sequences come from a woman aged 18-30 years with acute COVID-19.

The chain links TRBV28 to TRBJ2-3; the match to TRBD2 covers 7 bases. V dropped 8 bases and J dropped 6; count of bases not matched to a gene: 14. In germline, CDR1 is MDHEN, CDR2 SYDVKM. This CDR3 has 15 residues. DNA for the CDR3: TGTGCCAGCTCAAAGGGGCTAGCGGATCGGGATACGCAGTATTTT. It encodes CASSKGLADRDTQYF.

As to this clone: The junction departs from germline at one end; a sequencing error may be responsible. CDR3 amino acids: CASSLTSYGELFF. The CDR3 DNA reads TGTGCTAGCAGCTTAACTTCCTACGGGGAGCTGTTTTTT. The chain combines TRBV7-7 with TRBJ2-2, with unresolved D. CDR1 and CDR2 from the germline V gene are SSHAT and FNYEAQ (reference sequence). The CDR3 is 13 amino acids.

The gene calls are TRBV5-1 and TRBJ1-3, with D possibly matching TRBD1 (6 bases). The CDR3 contains 17 residues. The germline CDR1 and CDR2 sequences are SGHRS and YFSETQ. V lost 1 base to trimming and J lost 1 base, with 15 bases between them. This CDR3 is CASSLNFQRGSGNTIYF. Written as DNA, the CDR3 is TGCGCCAGCAGCTTGAATTTCCAGAGGGGGTCTGGAAACACCATATATTTT.

This clone is a singleton in its sample. The genes are TRBV24-1 and TRBJ2-3, with 7 bases fitting TRBD1. The CDR3 is 15 residues long. V shed 7 bases, J shed 2 bases, and the junction held 8 bases outside the gene matches. In germline, CDR1 is KGHDR, CDR2 SFDVKD. The CDR3 nucleotides read TGTGCCACCAGCCCGACAGGGCGGAACACAGATACGCAGTATTTT. Amino acid sequence: CATSPTGRNTDTQYF.

This chain links TRBV5-6 with TRBJ1-3, with D perhaps matching TRBD1 (6 bases). Germline loops: CDR1 SGHDT, CDR2 YYEEEE. V was trimmed by 2 bases and J by 3 bases, leaving 12 bases between them. The CDR3 has 15 residues. CDR3 coding DNA: TGTGCCAGCAGCTTAAACCCGACAGGTGGAAACACCATATATTTT. Amino acid sequence: CASSLNPTGGNTIYF.

This chain joins TRBV4-2 and TRBJ1-6, with no clear D. Trimming shortened V by 1 base and J by 4 bases, and 14 bases separated the two germline ends. The germline V gene encodes CDR1 LGHNA and CDR2 YNFKEQ. This CDR3 has 17 residues. The CDR3 region is CASSQVHNDIYNSPLHF. In DNA form, the CDR3 reads TGTGCCAGCAGCCAAGTCCACAATGACATATATAATTCACCCCTCCACTTT.

The gene calls are TRBV18 and TRBJ2-7, with TRBD1 matching over 7 bases. V shed 3 bases, J shed 3 bases, and the junction held 2 bases outside the gene matches. Per germline, CDR1 KGHSH and CDR2 LQKENI. The CDR3 extends over 13 amino acids. CDR3 region: CASSPRQGYEQYF. For the CDR3, the DNA is TGTGCCAGCTCACCGCGACAGGGCTACGAGCAGTACTTC.

The chain carries TRBV2 and TRBJ1-4; weak D call: TRBD1 (6 bases). Trimming took 2 bases from V and 7 from J, leaving 17 bases between them. This CDR3 is 16 amino acids long. Germline V CDR1 and CDR2: SNHLY, FYNNEI. As DNA, the CDR3 is TGTGCCAGCAGTGAAACCCCGGGGGGCTGGGGTGAAAAACTGTTTTTT. Encoded protein: CASSETPGGWGEKLFF.

The chain couples TRBV5-5 to TRBJ1-2, with TRBD1 matching 12 bases. This CDR3 contains 16 residues. Per germline, CDR1 SGHKS and CDR2 YYEKEE (reference sequence). The J segment lost 1 base and the V segment lost 4 bases, leaving 5 bases of the junction unmatched. CDR3 protein: CASSGGQGANNYGYTF. CDR3 DNA sequence: TGTGCCAGCAGCGGGGGACAGGGGGCGAATAACTATGGCTACACCTTC.

This rearrangement joins TRBV6-6 to TRBJ1-2, with D uncertain. The germline gives CDR1 MNHNY, CDR2 SVGAGI (reference sequence). CDR3 length equals 11 residues. V was shortened by 8 bases and J by 4 bases, with 8 bases between the two germline ends. The CDR3 here is CASDIGYGYTF. The CDR3 DNA reads TGTGCCAGCGACATTGGCTATGGCTACACCTTC.

Turning to this clone: Germline is not matched at one junction end, which may reflect a read error. The V and J genes are TRBV7-7 and TRBJ2-5, with a tentative D call TRBD2 (7 bases). The CDR3 loop spans 16 amino acids. The germline V gene has CDR1 SSHAT and CDR2 FNYEAQ (reference sequence). Written as DNA, the CDR3 is TGTGCTAGCAGCTTAGGGGGGGAGCAGTTCCAAGAGACCCAGTACTTC. Amino acid sequence: CASSLGGEQFQETQYF.

This sequence joins TRBV5-8 and TRBJ1-3; weak D call: TRBD1 (6 bases). The CDR3 length is 17 residues. Per germline, CDR1 SGHTS and CDR2 YDEGEE. The V and J ends lost 4 bases and 0 bases respectively, with 17 bases between them. The CDR3 sequence: CASSPPGQIFSGNTIYF. The CDR3 DNA is TGTGCCAGCAGCCCCCCTGGACAGATCTTCTCTGGAAACACCATATATTTT. Together with reference TRBV5-8 and TRBJ1-3, the CDR3 gives the full variable domain: EAGVTQSPTHLIKTRGQQATLRCSPISGHTSVYWYQQALGLGLQFLLWYDEGEERNRGNFPPRFSGRQFPNYSSELNVNALELEDSALYLCASSPPGQIFSGNTIYFGEGSWLTVV.

V gene TRBV29-1 combines with J gene TRBJ2-5, with D possibly matching TRBD2 (6 bases). Germline V CDR1 and CDR2: SQVTM, ANQGSEA. This CDR3 spans 13 amino acids. Between the trimmed V and J ends, which lost 4 bases and 4 bases, there was a span of 13 bases. The DNA for the CDR3 is TGCAGCGTTGGTCCCGGGAGTGGAGAGACCCAGTACTTC. It translates to CSVGPGSGETQYF.

The rearrangement uses TRBV10-3 and TRBJ2-2; possibly TRBD2 for D (5 bases). The CDR3 is 13 amino acids. The ends were cut back, 4 bases at V and 3 bases at J, with 6 bases in the middle. CDR1 ENHRY and CDR2 SYGVKD come from the germline V gene. This CDR3 reads CAISGGDTGELFF. In DNA, the CDR3 is TGTGCCATCAGTGGGGGAGACACCGGGGAGCTGTTTTTT.

The chain is built from TRBV28 and TRBJ1-4; D might be TRBD1 (5 bases). V was cut by 8 bases and J by 8 bases, with 18 bases left in between. Germline assignment: CDR1 MDHEN and CDR2 SYDVKM. The CDR3 is 14 amino acids. The CDR3 DNA reads TGTGCCAGCGGGGGGATGGGGGACCCCGAAAAACTGTTTTTT. It is translated as CASGGMGDPEKLFF.